The 20 T cell receptor beta chains below come from one sample, sequenced in a study of T cell repertoires in cytomegalovirus infection. TCRdb reprocessed the reads with MiXCR, giving one entry per CDR3 protein. Of 46,000 or so distinct CDR3 sequences listed, roughly 20% were seen once; the top ten hold less than 20%. Their specific antigens are unknown. The sequenced sample consisted of PBMCs, sequenced either directly or after in vitro stimulation (not recorded which). The receptors derive from a human donor in good health (CMV status not recorded). Some clones in this sample may be carry-over from other donors' samples.

J is TRBJ1-1 and V is TRBV27; 10 nucleotides align to TRBD1. The CDR3 is made up of 14 amino acids. Per the germline V gene, CDR1 is MNHEY and CDR2 is SMNVEV (reference sequence). J was trimmed by 5 bases and V by 8 bases; bases with no gene match: 8. CDR3 nucleotides: TGTGCCAGCCGAAACCGGGACAGGGGTACTGAAGCTTTCTTT. As protein: CASRNRDRGTEAFF.

This clonotype was seen many times. The genes are TRBV12-3 or TRBV12-4 and TRBJ2-7; tentatively, D is TRBD2 (7 bases). V lost 2 bases and J lost 4, with 18 bases in between. This CDR3 comprises 16 residues. In DNA, the CDR3 is TGTGCCAGCAGTTTAACGCGGGGGACAAACCCTTACGAGCAGTACTTC. It yields the protein CASSLTRGTNPYEQYF.

This clonotype was detected a few times. This chain connects TRBV3-1 to TRBJ2-7, with 11 bases matching TRBD1. Trimming at V came to 3 bases and at J to 2 bases, leaving 3 bases not matched to a gene. This CDR3 has 15 amino acids. Per germline, CDR1 LGHDT and CDR2 YNNKEL (reference sequence). This CDR3 reads CASSQKGQGAYEQYF. The CDR3 nucleotides are TGTGCCAGCAGCCAGAAGGGACAGGGGGCCTACGAGCAGTACTTC.

This clonotype showed up many times. V gene TRBV12-3 or TRBV12-4 combines with J gene TRBJ1-6; D is possibly TRBD1 (6 bases). This CDR3 comprises 12 residues. Trimming cost V 7 bases and J 13 bases, with 14 bases left between them. The CDR3 nucleotides read TGTGCCAGCACCGCAGGGGCGGGCCCCCTCCACTTT. This translates into CASTAGAGPLHF.

This chain joins TRBV12-3 or TRBV12-4 and TRBJ2-3, with D perhaps matching TRBD1 (6 bases). This CDR3 has 18 residues. V was trimmed by 2 bases and J by 3 bases, leaving 21 bases between them. The DNA for the CDR3 is TGTGCCAGCAGTTTATTTAAGGACAGAACCGCGCGAACAGATACGCAGTATTTT. This encodes CASSLFKDRTARTDTQYF.

V usage is TRBV7-2 and J usage is TRBJ1-2; D ambiguous. The CDR3 is 13 amino acids. The V end was cut by 1 base, the J end by 4 bases, with 7 bases between. CDR1 and CDR2 (germline): SGHTA, FQGNSA. The CDR3 DNA follows: TGTGCCAGCAGCTTAGTGGATCTCTATGGCTACACCTTC. This encodes CASSLVDLYGYTF.

This rearrangement joins TRBV27 to TRBJ2-4, with 9 bases lining up with TRBD2. The CDR3 covers 15 residues. Per the germline V gene, CDR1 is MNHEY and CDR2 is SMNVEV (reference sequence). Unmatched junction bases numbered 5, after V lost 2 bases and J lost 6 bases. Here the CDR3 DNA reads TGTGCCAGCAGTTTACGCCTAGCGGGGCCAAACATTCAGTACTTC. This codes for CASSLRLAGPNIQYF.

This clonotype occurred a few times. V and J are TRBV28 and TRBJ2-1; no firm D call. Germline V CDR1 and CDR2: MDHEN, SYDVKM. V was trimmed by 8 bases and J by 5 bases, leaving 10 bases between them. This CDR3 region has 12 residues. The CDR3 here is CASYATHNEQFF. The CDR3 bases are TGTGCCAGCTACGCGACCCACAATGAGCAGTTCTTC.

This CDR3 is CASMWGAEQYF. The CDR3 region has the DNA TGTGCCAGCATGTGGGGGGCCGAGCAGTACTTC. The V gene is TRBV2, the J gene TRBJ2-7; D assignment may be TRBD1 or TRBD2 (6 bases each). V lost 7 bases and J 6 bases, leaving 10 bases between the germline ends. The germline V gene has CDR1 SNHLY and CDR2 FYNNEI. The CDR3 is 11 residues long.

The chain has TRBV2 and TRBJ1-6; 11 bases fit TRBD1. J gave up 9 bases and V 3 bases, and 4 bases lay outside the gene matches. The CDR3 extends over 15 amino acids. Germline CDR1 and CDR2: SNHLY and FYNNEI. CDR3 DNA sequence: TGTGCCAGCAGTGAGGGGACAGGGGGTAGTTCACCCCTCCACTTT. Translated, it gives CASSEGTGGSSPLHF.

There are a few counts of this clonotype. The V call is TRBV18, the J call TRBJ2-5; TRBD2 agrees at 13 bases. The CDR3 extends over 15 amino acids. The germline V gene has CDR1 KGHSH and CDR2 LQKENI. V shed 6 bases, J shed 7 bases, and the junction held 8 bases outside the gene matches. CDR3 sequence (DNA): TGTGCCAGCTCCCTCGGACTAGCGGGAGACGCGACCCAGTACTTC. Translation: CASSLGLAGDATQYF.

This clonotype was seen ten or more times. The chain carries TRBV7-6 and TRBJ2-1; TRBD2 agrees at 12 bases. V trimming: 6 bases; J trimming: 2 bases; junction bases outside the gene matches: 8. The V gene's germline CDR1 is SGHVS and CDR2 FNYEAQ. CDR3 length: 17 amino acids. This chain's CDR3 is CASSPTSGRDPYNEQFF. CDR3 in DNA: TGTGCCAGCAGTCCGACTAGCGGGAGAGATCCCTACAATGAGCAGTTCTTC.

CDR3 DNA sequence: TGTGCCACCAGGAGGCACACAGATACGCAGTATTTT. It specifies CATRRHTDTQYF. The J gene is TRBJ2-3, the V gene TRBV12-3 or TRBV12-4, with D possibly TRBD2 on 5 matching bases. CDR3 size: 12 residues. V shed 10 bases and J shed 2 bases, with 10 bases lying between them.

The chain is built from TRBV28 and TRBJ1-3; 8 bases are a match to TRBD1. There are 15 residues in the CDR3. V was pared by 7 bases and J by 2 bases, with 7 bases of the junction left unmatched. The germline V gene encodes CDR1 MDHEN and CDR2 SYDVKM. CDR3 nucleotide sequence: TGTGCCAGCAACGAACAGACAGGGGCTGGAAACACCATATATTTT. Its translation: CASNEQTGAGNTIYF.

In its sample, this clonotype was seen a few times. This chain joins TRBV11-3 and TRBJ1-1; D not resolved. This CDR3 is built from 13 residues. Trimming shortened V by 5 bases and J by 10 bases, and 17 bases separated the two germline ends. Germline V gene lookup returns CDR1 SGHNT and CDR2 YENEEA. CDR3 nucleotide sequence: TGTGCCAGCAGCGAGAATGAATTAGCGGGAGCTTTCTTT. This sequence encodes CASSENELAGAFF.

This clonotype was recorded a few times. The V gene is TRBV29-1, the J gene TRBJ2-1, with 12 bases identical to TRBD2. The CDR3 sequence is 14 residues long. J gave up 7 bases and V 4 bases, and 5 bases lay outside the gene matches. Germline CDR1 is SQVTM and CDR2 is ANQGSEA. The CDR3 region has the DNA TGCAGCGTTGGGTGGACTAGCGGGATTAATGAGCAGTTCTTC. This encodes CSVGWTSGINEQFF.

This clonotype was counted at least ten times. The J gene is TRBJ1-6, the V gene TRBV12-3 or TRBV12-4; D is ambiguous. This CDR3 has 13 amino acids. Trimming removed 4 bases from V and 7 bases from J, with 8 bases in between. CDR3 in DNA: TGTGCCAGCAGTTATCTGGAAAATTCACCCCTCCACTTT. Protein: CASSYLENSPLHF.

This clonotype was seen many times. This chain links TRBV11-2 with TRBJ2-4; D not certain. Germline CDR1 reads SGHAT; CDR2 reads FQNNGV. This CDR3 comprises 16 residues. V dropped 3 bases and J dropped 0 bases, with 12 bases sitting between them. The CDR3 DNA sequence: TGTGCCAGCAGCTTGAGGCGCGATTTAGCCAAAAACATTCAGTACTTC. Its translation: CASSLRRDLAKNIQYF.

With respect to this clonotype: One base away lies a much larger clone, so this may be a sequencing read error. The chain couples TRBV6-6 to TRBJ2-3, with D possibly being TRBD2 (6 bases). The CDR3 loop spans 16 amino acids. Trimming stripped 2 bases from V and 1 base from J, with 13 bases between. The germline V gene encodes CDR1 MNHNY and CDR2 SVGAGI (reference sequence). This CDR3 is CASSYGRSGRTDTQYF. The CDR3 coding sequence is TGTGCCAGCAGTTACGGACGGAGCGGGCGCACAGATACGCAGTATTTT.

Judged by abundance, this clonotype is medium-sized. The chain uses TRBV7-2 and TRBJ2-3; possible D gene TRBD1, 6 bases. V was cut by 3 bases and J by 0 bases, with 10 bases left in between. The CDR3 loop spans 15 amino acids. Germline CDR1 SGHTA, CDR2 FQGNSA. This CDR3 reads CASSFWGPSTDTQYF. The CDR3, as DNA: TGTGCCAGCAGCTTTTGGGGGCCTAGCACAGATACGCAGTATTTT.